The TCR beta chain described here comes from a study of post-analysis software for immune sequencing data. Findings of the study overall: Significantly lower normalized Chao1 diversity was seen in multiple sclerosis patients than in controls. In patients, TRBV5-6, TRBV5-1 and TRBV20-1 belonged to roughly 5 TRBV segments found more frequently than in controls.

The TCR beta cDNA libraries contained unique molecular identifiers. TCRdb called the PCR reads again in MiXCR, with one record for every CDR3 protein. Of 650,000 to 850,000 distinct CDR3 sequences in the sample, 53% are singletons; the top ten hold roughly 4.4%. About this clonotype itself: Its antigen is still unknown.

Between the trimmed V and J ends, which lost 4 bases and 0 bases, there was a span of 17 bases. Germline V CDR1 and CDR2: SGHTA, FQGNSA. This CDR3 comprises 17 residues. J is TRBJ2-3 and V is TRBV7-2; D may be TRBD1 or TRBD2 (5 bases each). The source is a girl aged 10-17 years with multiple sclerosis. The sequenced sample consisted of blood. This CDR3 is CASSSFSGQTSTDTQYF. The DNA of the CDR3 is TGTGCCAGCAGCTCATTCTCGGGGCAAACTAGCACAGATACGCAGTATTTT.